The source of this TCR beta chain is a study of blood T cell repertoires in COVID-19. Across the whole study: There were acute and convalescent COVID-19 samples, and they came from the United States, Italy and Spain. The cDNA or gDNA used as material had been derived from T cells, B-cell-depleted T cells, or PBMCs.

In the original processing: Amplification with reference gene primers provided the estimates of nucleated cell counts. TCRdb's table, derived via immunoSEQ multiplex PCR, lists solely in-frame clones and lacks some. V, J and clone size derive from that table, while D and trimming were established from the DNA sequence. The data contain about 130,000 clones, roughly 91% of them singletons. Seattle-derived patients entered the study during active infection and were followed longitudinally. Sample: peripheral blood. The clonotype comes from a man in his fifties or sixties with COVID-19, enrolled during active disease.

The CDR3 loop reads CASSLAVAAVTQYF. The DNA for the CDR3 is TGTGCCAGCAGCTTAGCAGTAGCTGCCGTAACCCAGTACTTC. The chain couples TRBV11-2 to TRBJ2-5; unclear D gene. CDR1 is SGHAT and CDR2 is FQNNGV in the germline V gene. The CDR3 sequence is 14 residues long. V shed 1 base and J shed 8 bases, with 14 bases lying between them.